This TCR beta chain was identified in a study of cytomegalovirus exposure and HLA in healthy donors. Study in general: The roughly 120 validation repertoires and the roughly 670 first-cohort repertoires shared a platform, a later analysis reported. General study points: In a later analysis, first-cohort TCR clusters were found to tend to co-occur in the 95 to 150 validation repertoires. CMV antigen specificity of a few CMV-associated chains was confirmed in vitro.

Profiled with immunoSEQ multiplex PCR; TCRdb holds only in-frame clones, not every one. The repertoire holds approximately 170,000 clones, with under 95% as singletons. For this clone: Its matching antigen is unknown.

Trimming pared 6 bases from V and 4 bases from J, leaving 12 bases between. This CDR3 comprises 13 residues. CDR1 is SEHNR, CDR2 FQNEAQ, per germline (reference sequence). Separate from the roughly 700-subject first cohort, the approximately 120-subject validation cohort was the one that the donors belonged to. Sequencing input: PBMCs. The gene calls are TRBV7-9 and TRBJ1-2; D call uncertain. This TCR was sampled from a woman between 18 and 29 years old in good health and CMV-seropositive. CDR3 in DNA: TGTGCCAGCAGTTCCGACATGAGCTATGGCTACACCTTC. Its protein product is CASSSDMSYGYTF.